These 27 T cell receptor beta chains share one sample of origin, sequenced in a study of blood T cell repertoires in COVID-19. TCRdb keeps only in-frame clones here, not all; method: immunoSEQ multiplex PCR. The sample contains 55,000 to 75,000 clones, around nine tenths of which appear only once. The sample consisted of peripheral blood. These receptors all stem from a human donor with active COVID-19. The donor label of this sample is uncertain.

The chain uses TRBV2 and TRBJ1-4; 7 bases agree with TRBD1. J was trimmed by 0 bases and V by 6 bases; bases with no gene match: 4. CDR3 length: 15 amino acids. The germline V gene encodes CDR1 SNHLY and CDR2 FYNNEI. CDR3 sequence: CASSVDRATNEKLFF. CDR3 in DNA: TGTGCCAGCAGCGTTGACAGGGCAACTAATGAAAAACTGTTTTTT. Full variable domain (missing parts from reference TRBV2 and TRBJ1-4): EPEVTQTPSHQVTQMGQEVILRCVPISNHLYFYWYRQILGQKVEFLVSFYNNEISEKSEIFDDQFSVERPDGSNFTLKIRSTKLEDSAMYFCASSVDRATNEKLFFGSGTQLSVL.

The rearrangement joins TRBV19 to TRBJ2-1; 10 bases are shared with TRBD1. The CDR3 consists of 13 residues. The germline CDR1 and CDR2 sequences are LNHDA and SQIVND (reference sequence). V shed 5 bases, J shed 15 bases, and the junction held 10 bases outside the gene matches. The CDR3 DNA reads as TGTGCCAGTAGTGCCTCGACAGGGGGCCGACGGTTCTTC. This translates into CASSASTGGRRFF.

The genes are TRBV7-8 and TRBJ1-5; no clear D gene. The germline V and J ends were trimmed by 1 base and 0 bases, with 7 bases remaining between them. The CDR3 is made up of 15 amino acids. Per germline, CDR1 SGHVS and CDR2 FQNEAQ. CDR3 sequence (DNA): TGTGCCAGCAGCTTAGTAGCAGATAGCAATCAGCCCCAGCATTTT. This gives the protein CASSLVADSNQPQHF.

This clone has just a few counts. The chain combines TRBV25-1 with TRBJ2-7; 8 positions agree with TRBD2. Germline trimming cut 2 bases from V and 3 bases from J; bases unmatched to any gene: 15. CDR3 length: 18 amino acids. Germline V gives CDR1 MGHDK, CDR2 SYGVNS. The CDR3 sequence: CASSEGASRRGDVYEQYF. The CDR3 bases are TGTGCCAGCAGTGAAGGGGCCTCAAGGCGGGGGGATGTCTACGAGCAGTACTTC.

This clone was found once. The J gene is TRBJ2-4, the V gene TRBV19; D possibly corresponds to TRBD1 (6 bases). The CDR3 consists of 13 residues. CDR1 and CDR2 (germline): LNHDA, SQIVND (reference sequence). V lost 8 bases and J 3 bases, leaving 11 bases between the germline ends. Here the CDR3 reads CASAGAVKNIQYF. In DNA form, the CDR3 reads TGTGCCAGTGCAGGGGCGGTCAAAAACATTCAGTACTTC.

The chain links TRBV7-2 to TRBJ1-3; 8 bases are a match to TRBD1. Germline CDR1 is SGHTA and CDR2 is FQGNSA. This CDR3 has 17 residues. J gave up 4 bases and V 1 base, and 9 bases lay outside the gene matches. This CDR3 is CASSLGGQGIHGNTIYF. The CDR3 nucleotides are TGTGCCAGCAGCTTAGGAGGACAGGGAATACACGGAAACACCATATATTTT.

The rearrangement uses TRBV6-5 and TRBJ1-2; 7 nucleotides agree with TRBD1. The V segment lost 7 bases and the J segment 5 bases; nucleotides outside the gene matches: 4. CDR3 length: 12 residues. Germline values: CDR1 MNHEY, CDR2 SVGAGI. The CDR3 reads CASTGQSYGYTF. CDR3 DNA: TGTGCCAGCACGGGACAGAGTTATGGCTACACCTTC.

V is TRBV2 and J is TRBJ2-7; TRBD1 might be the D (6 bases). V lost 5 bases and J 3 bases, leaving 17 bases between the germline ends. Germline V CDR1 and CDR2: SNHLY, FYNNEI. The CDR3 is 15 residues long. For the CDR3, the DNA is TGTGCCAGCAGTACCGCAGGGGCTCAGGTCTACGAGCAGTACTTC. This codes for CASSTAGAQVYEQYF.

CDR3: CASSRDGENSPLHF. DNA for the CDR3: TGTGCCAGCAGCCGGGATGGGGAAAATTCACCCCTCCACTTT. V usage is TRBV7-9 and J usage is TRBJ1-6, with D unclear. There are 14 residues in the CDR3. Germline assignment: CDR1 SEHNR and CDR2 FQNEAQ (reference sequence). The ends were cut back, 5 bases at V and 7 bases at J, with 12 bases in the middle. The complete variable domain, with remaining parts taken from reference TRBV7-9 and TRBJ1-6, reads DTGVSQNPRHKITKRGQNVTFRCDPISEHNRLYWYRQTLGQGPEFLTYFQNEAQLEKSRLLSDRFSAERPKGSFSTLEIQRTEQGDSAMYLCASSRDGENSPLHFGNGTRLTVT.

The sample holds a few counts of this clone. This CDR3 is CASSLKREIEQFF. The CDR3 bases are TGCGCCAGCAGCCTCAAGAGGGAAATAGAGCAGTTCTTC. This chain links TRBV5-1 with TRBJ2-1; tentatively, D is TRBD2 (5 bases). This CDR3 contains 13 residues. CDR1 and CDR2 (germline): SGHRS, YFSETQ. The ends were cut back, 4 bases at V and 10 bases at J, with 15 bases in the middle.

V is TRBV6-5 and J is TRBJ1-6, with 10 positions matching TRBD1. The CDR3 runs to 14 residues. The germline V gene encodes CDR1 MNHEY and CDR2 SVGAGI. V trimming: 1 base; J trimming: 10 bases; junction bases outside the gene matches: 1. CDR3 in DNA: TGTGCCAGCAGTTACTTGGACAGGGGGTCACCCCTCCACTTT. Translated, it gives CASSYLDRGSPLHF.

The table lists this clone with a count of one. This chain connects TRBV7-8 to TRBJ1-4; tentative D call: TRBD1 (6 bases). CDR1 and CDR2 (germline): SGHVS, FQNEAQ. V was pared by 4 bases and J by 8 bases, with 14 bases between. The CDR3 consists of 14 residues. The CDR3 protein is CASSSQGQGEKLFF. The CDR3 region has the DNA TGTGCCAGCAGCTCACAGGGCCAGGGGGAAAAACTGTTTTTT.

The V and J genes are TRBV27 and TRBJ2-5, with a weak D call TRBD1 (6 bases). CDR1 is MNHEY, CDR2 SMNVEV, per germline (reference sequence). Trimming removed 6 bases from V and 5 bases from J, with 16 bases in between. The length of the CDR3 is 14 residues. In DNA form, the CDR3 reads TGTGCCAGCAGCTTTACAGGGTTGGGGGAGACCCAGTACTTC. It yields the protein CASSFTGLGETQYF.

The gene calls are TRBV5-1 and TRBJ2-1; D gene ambiguous. The V gene's germline CDR1 is SGHRS and CDR2 YFSETQ. Trimming left V 0 bases short and J 1 base short, with 11 bases between. The CDR3 runs to 16 residues. CDR3 DNA: TGCGCCAGCAGCTTGGCCTCAGGTGCATCCTACAATGAGCAGTTCTTC. This translates into CASSLASGASYNEQFF.

The chain joins TRBV24-1 to TRBJ2-7; 7 bases map to TRBD1. Looked up from germline, CDR1 is KGHDR and CDR2 is SFDVKD. The CDR3 is 15 residues long. The V segment lost 5 bases and the J segment 0 bases; nucleotides outside the gene matches: 6. CDR3 in amino acids: CATSGPGTASYEQYF. CDR3 bases: TGTGCCACCAGTGGCCCCGGGACAGCCTCCTACGAGCAGTACTTC.

Of note for this clone: Other DNA sequences in the sample encode the same CDR3. V and J are TRBV7-3 and TRBJ1-1; 7 bases line up with TRBD1. CDR3 length equals 14 residues. The V gene's germline CDR1 is SGHTA and CDR2 FQGTGA. Losses at the gene ends were 6 bases for V and 0 bases for J; bases not matched to a gene: 4. The CDR3 reads CASSPGTVNTEAFF. CDR3 in DNA: TGTGCCAGCAGTCCCGGGACAGTGAACACTGAAGCTTTCTTT.

The chain couples TRBV6-2 or TRBV6-3 to TRBJ2-3, with 8 nucleotides matching TRBD1. Germline values: CDR1 MNHEY, CDR2 SVGEGT. The V gene end was trimmed by 4 bases and the J gene end by 5 bases; junction bases not matched to a gene: 11. CDR3 size: 16 residues. The CDR3 region is CASSFPGQDHGDTQYF. The CDR3 coding sequence is TGTGCCAGCAGTTTTCCGGGACAGGATCACGGAGATACGCAGTATTTT.

The chain combines TRBV5-1 with TRBJ2-7, with 10 bases that match TRBD1. V gave up 2 bases and J gave up 0 bases; unmatched junction bases: 8. From germline, CDR1 is SGHRS and CDR2 YFSETQ. This CDR3 contains 17 residues. DNA of the CDR3: TGCGCCAGCAGCTTACGGGACAGGGGCAGGAGCTCCTACGAGCAGTACTTC. This codes for CASSLRDRGRSSYEQYF.

The chain recombines TRBV18 with TRBJ2-7; D unresolved. V was cut by 3 bases and J by 5 bases, with 11 bases left in between. The CDR3 is 13 residues long. Germline lookup yields CDR1 KGHSH and CDR2 LQKENI. CDR3 region: CASSPAQRHEQYF. The CDR3 nucleotides read TGTGCCAGCTCACCGGCGCAGAGGCACGAGCAGTACTTC. The complete variable domain, with remaining parts taken from reference TRBV18 and TRBJ2-7, reads NAGVMQNPRHLVRRRGQEARLRCSPMKGHSHVYWYRQLPEEGLKFMVYLQKENIIDESGMPKERFSAEFPKEGPSILRIQQVVRGDSAAYFCASSPAQRHEQYFGPGTRLTVT.

The chain employs TRBV7-9 and TRBJ2-7; no reliable D call. The CDR3 contains 15 residues. Trimming stripped 1 base from V and 1 base from J, with 11 bases between. Per the germline V gene, CDR1 is SEHNR and CDR2 is FQNEAQ (reference sequence). The chain's CDR3 is CASSLGTDSSYEQYF. DNA for the CDR3: TGTGCCAGCAGCTTAGGTACAGATTCTTCCTACGAGCAGTACTTC.

The chain couples TRBV3-1 (or the pseudogene TRBV3-2) to TRBJ2-7, with a possible D match to TRBD1 (5 bases). The germline CDR1 and CDR2 sequences are LGHDT and YNNKEL (reference sequence). This CDR3 contains 13 residues. The V end was cut by 6 bases, the J end by 7 bases, with 16 bases between. The CDR3 spells CASSPGPWTEQYF. In DNA form, the CDR3 reads TGTGCCAGCAGTCCCGGGCCATGGACAGAGCAGTACTTC.

The J gene is TRBJ2-6, the V gene TRBV7-9; D may be TRBD1 (5 bases). Germline CDR1 reads SEHNR; CDR2 reads FQNEAQ (reference sequence). V was clipped by 5 bases and J by 1 base, with 12 bases between them. The CDR3 loop spans 16 amino acids. CDR3 sequence reads: CASSRDRQSGANVLTF. Here the CDR3 DNA reads TGTGCCAGCAGCCGCGACCGACAGTCTGGGGCCAACGTCCTGACTTTC.

The rearrangement uses TRBV5-6 and TRBJ2-5, with 10 bases matching TRBD1. Germline V CDR1 and CDR2: SGHDT, YYEEEE. Germline trimming cut 0 bases from V and 10 bases from J; bases unmatched to any gene: 9. The CDR3 length is 15 residues. Written as DNA, the CDR3 is TGTGCCAGCAGCTTGGAGTGGGGGACAGGGGCGGACCAGTACTTC. As protein: CASSLEWGTGADQYF.

The V and J genes are TRBV30 and TRBJ2-6; 9 bases fit TRBD1. Germline V CDR1 and CDR2: GTSNPN, SVGIG (reference sequence). This CDR3 region has 16 residues. Trimming removed 8 bases from V and 1 base from J; junction bases left unmatched: 9. CDR3 nucleotide sequence: TGTGCCCGAGTGAGGGACAGGGCATCTGGGGCCAACGTCCTGACTTTC. Translated, it gives CARVRDRASGANVLTF.

The V call is TRBV25-1, the J call TRBJ2-2, with 12 bases fitting TRBD2. The CDR3 sequence is 18 residues long. CDR1 and CDR2 (germline): MGHDK, SYGVNS. Trimming at V came to 6 bases and at J to 5 bases, leaving 13 bases not matched to a gene. CDR3 loop: CASSETSGGHPGTGELFF. The CDR3 bases are TGTGCCAGCAGCGAGACTAGCGGGGGTCACCCGGGTACCGGGGAGCTGTTTTTT. The full variable domain, with the rest looked up from reference TRBV25-1 and TRBJ2-2, is EADIYQTPRYLVIGTGKKITLECSQTMGHDKMYWYQQDPGMELHLIHYSYGVNSTEKGDLSSESTVSRIRTEHFPLTLESARPSHTSQYLCASSETSGGHPGTGELFFGEGSRLTVL.

This clone has a single count. The genes are TRBV5-1 and TRBJ2-1; 13 positions agree with TRBD2. The CDR3 has 16 residues. Trimming took 3 bases from V and 2 from J; bases not matched to a gene: 2. Germline CDR1 and CDR2: SGHRS and YFSETQ. The CDR3 is CASSWGLAGPYNEQFF. The CDR3 DNA follows: TGCGCCAGCAGCTGGGGACTAGCGGGACCCTACAATGAGCAGTTCTTC.

The chain's CDR3 is CATEVQGTDTQYF. CDR3 coding DNA: TGTGCCACAGAGGTACAGGGCACAGATACGCAGTATTTT. The J gene is TRBJ2-3, the V gene TRBV6-5; TRBD1 is a possible D gene (5 bases). This CDR3 region has 13 residues. CDR1 is MNHEY, CDR2 SVGAGI, per germline. V was trimmed by 10 bases and J by 1 base, leaving 12 bases between them.